This record looks at one T cell receptor beta chain sequence and its context. This receptor's antigen is unknown. Within one base of it there is no much larger clone, and no base qualities were kept. These data are taken from a study of cytomegalovirus exposure and HLA in healthy donors (dated by TCRdb to between 2016 and 2019). About the study as a whole: An earlier analysis of several hundred of the donors reported 250 to 350 Gb of sequence data and some 120 million unique TCR beta sequences from about 200 million T cells. Roughly 300 gigabases of sequencing data and around 90 million unique TCR sequences made up an early release that covered around 640 HLA-typed donors. Among the approximately 400 genotyped donors, approximately 82% belonged to the genetic ancestry cluster associated with self-reported Caucasian donors. The study aimed to test whether signatures of past pathogen exposure could be identified by cataloging public T cell receptors. The study profiled the T cell repertoires of about 720 subjects by immunosequencing and related them to cytomegalovirus serostatus. A separate validation cohort of 100 to 150 different subjects was used in addition to the roughly 700-subject first cohort. To predict cytomegalovirus infection status, the study combined high-throughput TCR immunosequencing, statistical association of individual TCRs with disease status, and machine learning. To study patterns of TCR occurrence, a later analysis re-analyzed previously published TCR beta repertoires from 500 to 850 donors and added high-resolution HLA genotyping. Rather than using new phenotypic data, the later analysis identified candidate immune exposures from TCR beta sequences and from how often those sequences occurred across donors. To decide whether each TCR beta V gene segment behaved as functional or pseudogenic, an earlier analysis of some 570 of the donors relied on high-throughput TCR beta sequencing. Donor age, sex, ethnicity and CMV serostatus were compiled together with the repertoire data. A later genetic analysis took genome-wide SNP genotypes for about 55% of the roughly 670 donors and used that subset as a discovery cohort. Every discovery cohort repertoire had been produced on one sequencing platform. Both class I and class II loci were covered by HLA typing, at four-digit resolution. Typing coverage differed by locus: A, B, C, DRB1 and DQB1 were typed in about 629-640 donors, DQA1 in 522, DPA1 in 600 to 610, and DPB1 in about 450. Roughly five DR-DQ haplotypes were handled as single units for association and clustering because linkage in the cohort was strong. Across roughly 420 genotyped donors of the cohort, an average of about 240,000 unique TCR beta nucleotide sequences per donor were sequenced, and roughly 20% of those sequences were non-productive.

The CDR3 runs 16 amino acids, cysteine and phenylalanine included. Here the CDR3 DNA is all that survives: 48 bases in frame from base 1. In the germline V gene (reference sequence), CDR1 corresponds to MNHEY and CDR2 to SMNVEV. V loses 4 bases at its end and J loses 0 bases; junction bases beyond the gene matches: 8. The cohort consisted of some 670 healthy bone marrow donors. At the time of sampling, all cohort members were nominally healthy, though unrecorded immune exposures were likely present. The donor tested CMV seronegative, placing the donor among the approximately 400 seronegative members of the cohort. A peripheral blood sample was provided by each donor, and peripheral blood mononuclear cells were used for TCR beta sequencing. The Qiagen DNeasy Blood Extraction Kit was used to extract genomic DNA from the blood cell samples. Library generation was performed with the immunoSEQ multiplex PCR assay. For the multiplex PCR, a mixture combining 60 forward primers for TCR Vbeta segments and 13 reverse primers for TCR Jbeta segments was used. The CDR3 region of rearranged TCR beta genes was amplified from genomic DNA by a multiplex PCR assay. On the Illumina HiSeq System, the amplified TCR beta libraries were sequenced as 87-base-pair reads. The original methods were these. Across the 700 or so repertoires, a later analysis counted 80 million or so unique TCR beta chains, around 10 million of which were shared by at least two donors. To remove PCR and sequencing errors, raw reads were error-corrected and collapsed into unique sequences using a nearest-neighbor algorithm that merged closely related sequences. To assign V, D and J gene segments, CDR3 sequences were aligned to IMGT reference sequences. For a sequence to be retained, at least a six-nucleotide match to both a V gene segment and a J gene segment was required. A rearrangement counted as productive if the CDR3 had no stop codons and remained in frame with V and J, and every other rearrangement counted as non-productive. Following IMGT convention, CDR3 was defined as the stretch from the second conserved V-encoded cysteine up to the conserved J-encoded phenylalanine. The earlier analysis of 587 of the donors excluded sequences that lacked an unambiguous match to a single V gene segment. In an earlier analysis of approximately 590 of the donors, V segments were called functional above 56.7% productive rearrangements and were called segregating when the between-donor standard deviation exceeded 5%. To diagnose cytomegalovirus status from the catalog of TCR beta chain sequences, a statistical classification framework was built. In a later analysis, V and J genes were assigned by comparing TCR nucleotide sequences against IMGT/GENE-DB human TR gene sequences. Using the TCRdist pipeline, a later analysis assigned CDR3 sequences along with most-parsimonious VDJ recombination scenarios. In a later analysis, every TCR beta chain was defined by the combination of its CDR3 amino acid sequence and its V-gene family, and reads without a unique V-gene family were dropped. In a later analysis, approximately 640 highly shared, low-generation-probability nucleotide sequences were removed to address suspected cross-contamination and a sequencing artifact. For each public chain, a later analysis derived a clonal expansion index from normalized ranks of inferred template counts within each repertoire. Generation probabilities in a later analysis came from a VDJ recombination model fitted to out-of-frame rearrangements, and those results were checked against IGoR. In a later analysis, TCR-TCR, TCR-HLA and TCR-CMV co-occurrence was scored with hypergeometric tests, and a repertoire-size bias correction was applied to TCR pairs. To estimate false discovery rates, a later analysis permuted the HLA or CMV assignments 20 times. In a later analysis, co-occurring TCRs were grouped using DBSCAN, and TCRdist sequence similarity was added for clustering within HLA-allele-positive subsets. For co-occurrence clustering, repertoires with fewer than 30,000 or more than 120,000 public chains were excluded, along with several repertoires with anomalous nucleotide sharing. TCRdb re-hosts the immuneACCESS table, in-frame sequences only. Its copies lack some clones; in the studies checked, an unresolved V gene accounts for under half of them, and the cause for the rest is not known. V, J and clone size reflect that table, while D and trimming were determined from the DNA. This sample has 45,000 to 65,000 clones in its table, and less than 85% of those were observed once. The ten largest clonotypes hold approximately 3% of the sample.

Summary of the overall study and its limitations: In a later analysis, HLA-associated TCR beta chains were found to be more clonally expanded and to have lower generation probabilities than equally common non-associated chains. Because some donors lacked HLA typing at each locus, the association tests relied only on the typed subset. The 87-base-pair reads could not distinguish some IMGT-functional V segments, including TRBV6-2 and TRBV6-3, so those segments were excluded. A cluster of highly shared sequence variants was judged likely to represent a technical artifact of the sequencing pipeline. A later analysis found that TCR association rates varied across HLA loci, with DRB1 alleles showing the most associated TCRs and HLA-C alleles the fewest. CMV serostatus was the only immune exposure information available for the cohort. The study gave a list of some 150 TCR beta chains associated with cytomegalovirus. At a false discovery rate of 0.05, a later analysis linked around 15,000 TCR beta sequences to specific HLA alleles. In a later genetic analysis, fewer N-insertions in productive TCRs were reported among donors in an Asian-associated ancestry cluster than the roughly 700-donor mean. The presence/absence analyses assumed that sequencing depth was roughly uniform across donors, and that assumption may not be true. When HLA alleles, especially DR and DQ, strongly co-occurred, TCR associations were difficult to assign to individual alleles. Across donors, most TCR sequences were observed very rarely, whereas some public TCRs were present in many individuals. An earlier analysis of approximately 590 of the donors showed that most TCR beta V segments appeared in productive rearrangements either about 87% or about 30% of the time, which broadly matched IMGT annotations. The authors suggested that the approach could potentially be generalized to other disease states and immunological phenotypes. Because counts were too low, seventeen rarely observed V segments, including chromosome 9 orphons, were left out of the earlier analysis of 587 of the donors. A further reported finding was that TCR beta sequences accurately predicted the HLA-A and HLA-B alleles for most subjects in the first cohort. A later genetic analysis associated a missense DCLRE1C variant with V-gene and J-gene trimming of TCR beta chains, and an independent cohort replicated the association. The classifier was reported to diagnose cytomegalovirus status with high specificity and sensitivity in both the original cohort and the validation cohort. Three of the identified cytomegalovirus-associated TCR beta chains were confirmed in vitro to be specific for cytomegalovirus antigens. This cohort had only TCR beta chains sequenced, and the lack of alpha or paired-chain data limited which features could be detected. In a later analysis, most CMV-associated TCR beta chains were found to appear HLA-restricted, with HLA associations seemingly driven largely by CMV exposure. Several of the top co-occurrence clusters appeared to be linked to parvovirus B19, influenza, CMV and Epstein-Barr virus, according to a later analysis. Correlated functional status among segregating V segments might be attributable to linkage disequilibrium, but an unknown experimental factor could not be ruled out.

The source is a woman younger than 35 in good health and CMV-seronegative. Sequencing was performed on PBMCs. Rearrangement joined TRBV27 to TRBJ2-5, and TRBD1 aligns with 7 junction nucleotides. The CDR3 is CASSSLGTADQETQYF. The sequence in DNA is TGTGCCAGCAGTTCCCTGGGGACAGCCGACCAAGAGACCCAGTACTTC.